This T cell receptor (beta chain) is from a study of CD8+CD57+ T cells in acquired aplastic anemia. Study-wide background: Mean yield of DNA from sorted CD4+ and CD8+ cells was roughly 3.1 ug. General study points: CD8+ Simpson's diversity in patients was not significantly different from that in controls.

Patients picked for sequencing had shown CD8+CD57+ cell expansion detected by flow cytometry. Patient blood was sampled before any therapy had been received. The CDR3 loop spans 15 amino acids. Germline V gene lookup returns CDR1 LNHDA and CDR2 SQIVND (reference sequence). The V gene lost 3 bases and the J gene lost 2 bases, with 14 bases spanning the gap. This clonotype has a single count. The target antigen is unknown. CDR3 and TCR beta VDJ profiling relied on genomic DNA as the template. TCRdb analysed the reads with MiXCR anew, one entry per CDR3 protein. The table lists about 75,000 distinct CDR3 sequences, just over 70% of them singletons, with approximately 81% in the top ten.

The sequence came from a human donor with aplastic anemia. The chain joins TRBV19 to TRBJ2-7; D unresolved. The material sequenced was sorted CD4+, CD8+, or CD8+CD57+ T cells (not recorded which) from PBMCs. The CDR3: CASSIGYGWAYEQYF. CDR3 sequence (DNA): TGTGCCAGTAGTATCGGCTACGGTTGGGCCTACGAGCAGTACTTC. The whole variable domain, filled in from reference TRBV19 and TRBJ2-7, reads DGGITQSPKYLFRKEGQNVTLSCEQNLNHDAMYWYRQDPGQGLRLIYYSQIVNDFQKGDIAEGYSVSREKKESFPLTVTSAQKNPTAFYLCASSIGYGWAYEQYFGPGTRLTVT.